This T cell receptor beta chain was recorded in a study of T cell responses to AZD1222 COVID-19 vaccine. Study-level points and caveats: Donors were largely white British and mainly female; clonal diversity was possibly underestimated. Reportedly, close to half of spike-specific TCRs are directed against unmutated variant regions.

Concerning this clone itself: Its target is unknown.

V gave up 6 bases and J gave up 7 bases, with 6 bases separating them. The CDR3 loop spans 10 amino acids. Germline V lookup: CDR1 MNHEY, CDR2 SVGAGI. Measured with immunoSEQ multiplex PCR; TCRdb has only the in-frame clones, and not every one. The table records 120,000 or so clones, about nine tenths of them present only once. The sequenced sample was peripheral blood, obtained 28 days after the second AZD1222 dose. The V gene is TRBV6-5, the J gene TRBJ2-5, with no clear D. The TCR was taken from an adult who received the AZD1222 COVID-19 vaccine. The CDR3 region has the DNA TGTGCCAGCAGCCCAGGGACCCAGTACTTC. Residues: CASSPGTQYF.